This TCR beta chain appears in the sequencing data of a study of T cell repertoires in cytomegalovirus infection. This clonotype has more than one count but fewer than ten. Its target is not known. Using its own MiXCR run on the reads, TCRdb lists one record per CDR3 protein. The profile shows roughly 730,000 distinct CDR3 sequences, 30% to 40% of them singletons. The starting material was cultured PBMCs, obtained from culture after CMV antigen stimulation. The TCR originated in a human donor in good health (CMV status not recorded). Some clones in this sample may be carry-over from other donors' samples.

CDR3 sequence (DNA): TGTGCCAGCAGCCCGGACTATTACGAGCAGTACTTC. It specifies CASSPDYYEQYF. The rearrangement links TRBV7-2 to TRBJ2-7; possibly TRBD2 for D (6 bases). V was pared by 5 bases and J by 4 bases, with 9 bases between. This CDR3 region has 12 residues. The V gene's germline CDR1 is SGHTA and CDR2 FQGNSA.